This note documents a single TCR beta chain sequence. Its antigen is as yet unknown. These data belong to a study of CD8 T cells in ankylosing spondylitis. Study-wide results and limits: Researchers report that disease-linked clones proved CD8+ and relatively rare in peripheral blood. Reports say disease-linked clones showed up significantly more in matched ankylosing spondylitis synovial fluid. In ankylosing spondylitis blood, a motif of seven to nine highly homologous TCR beta variants appeared characteristic.

In TCRdb, the 5' RACE reads were re-called with MiXCR into one record per CDR3 protein. This table holds about 700,000 distinct CDR3 sequences, over 15% found once. Germline V CDR1 and CDR2: SEHNR, FQNEAQ (reference sequence). Trimming left V 5 bases short and J 4 bases short, with 11 bases between. The CDR3 runs 13 residues. The material sequenced was blood, either unsorted or a sorted T cell fraction (not recorded which). This TCR was sampled from a male donor with ankylosing spondylitis. The chain joins TRBV7-9 to TRBJ1-1, with D hard to call. CDR3 nucleotides: TGTGCCAGCAGCCCGAAGGCTGGCACTGAAGCTTTCTTT. Its translation: CASSPKAGTEAFF.